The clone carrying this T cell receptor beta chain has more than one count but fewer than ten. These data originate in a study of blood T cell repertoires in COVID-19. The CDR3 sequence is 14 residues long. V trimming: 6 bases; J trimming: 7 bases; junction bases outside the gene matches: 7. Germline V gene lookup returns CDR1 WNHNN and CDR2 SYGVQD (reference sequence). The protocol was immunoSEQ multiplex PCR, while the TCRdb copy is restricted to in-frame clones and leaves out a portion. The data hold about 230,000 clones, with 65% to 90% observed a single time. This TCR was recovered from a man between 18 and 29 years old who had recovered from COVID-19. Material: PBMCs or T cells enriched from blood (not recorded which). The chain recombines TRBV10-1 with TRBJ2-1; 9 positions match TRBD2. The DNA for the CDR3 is TGCGCCAGCAGCCAGCGGGGGGCGGGAAATGAGCAGTTCTTC. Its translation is CASSQRGAGNEQFF.